Sequencing of this T cell receptor beta chain was carried out in a study of patients and donors after allogeneic stem cell transplantation. This clonotype appeared a few times. Using its own MiXCR run on the RT-PCR reads, TCRdb lists one record per CDR3 protein. Of about 410,000 distinct CDR3 sequences listed, around 15% are singletons. The sample comprised blood, either unsorted or a sorted T cell fraction (not recorded which). This TCR came from a human donor who was either an allogeneic HSCT recipient or a stem cell or donor lymphocyte infusion donor (not recorded which). It is not recorded whose cells these are; they may come from a transplant donor.

The CDR3 sequence is CSARGWGSSEAFF. DNA for the CDR3: TGCAGTGCTAGAGGCTGGGGGAGTTCTGAAGCTTTCTTT. The chain links TRBV20-1 to TRBJ1-1; weak D call: TRBD1 (5 bases). Germline lookup yields CDR1 DFQATT and CDR2 SNEGSKA (reference sequence). The CDR3 contains 13 residues. V was cut by 1 base and J by 6 bases, with 12 bases left in between.